These 15 T cell receptor beta chains share one sample of origin, sequenced in a study of shared clonotypes between healthy human individuals. Using immunoSEQ multiplex PCR, the repertoire was profiled, and TCRdb retains in-frame clones only, with some absent. The data show 95,000 to 120,000 clones, with around two thirds seen just once and about 22% held by the top ten. Sequencing was carried out using memory CD8+ T cells sorted from blood. Subset: CD45RO+ cells pooled with CCR7-negative TemRA cells. These receptors were obtained from a woman aged 25 to 45 in good health.

J is TRBJ2-5 and V is TRBV27; 12 bases agree with TRBD2. The germline CDR1 and CDR2 sequences are MNHEY and SMNVEV (reference sequence). V was pared by 8 bases and J by 2 bases, with 3 bases of the junction left unmatched. The CDR3 contains 14 residues. The CDR3 reads CASRGLAGQETQYF. DNA for the CDR3: TGTGCCAGCCGAGGACTAGCGGGGCAAGAGACCCAGTACTTC.

The chain is built from TRBV7-8 and TRBJ2-1; 8 positions agree with TRBD2. CDR3 length equals 15 residues. Looked up from germline, CDR1 is SGHVS and CDR2 is FQNEAQ. Trimming removed 0 bases from V and 3 bases from J; junction bases left unmatched: 1. CDR3 loop: CASSLASGIYNEQFF. CDR3 sequence (DNA): TGTGCCAGCAGCTTAGCTAGCGGGATCTACAATGAGCAGTTCTTC.

The rearrangement links TRBV28 to TRBJ2-6; 7 nucleotides match TRBD2. V trimming: 2 bases; J trimming: 0 bases; junction bases outside the gene matches: 10. This CDR3 contains 19 residues. Looked up from germline, CDR1 is MDHEN and CDR2 is SYDVKM. CDR3 nucleotides: TGTGCCAGCAGTTTAGGGAGGGAGACTCTGGTCTCTGGGGCCAACGTCCTGACTTTC. It codes for CASSLGRETLVSGANVLTF.

The gene calls are TRBV25-1 and TRBJ2-7; 16 bases align to TRBD2. The germline gives CDR1 MGHDK, CDR2 SYGVNS. The CDR3 length is 14 residues. The V gene end was trimmed by 6 bases and the J gene end by 12 bases; junction bases not matched to a gene: 8. CDR3 sequence: CASRGGLAGGPLYF. CDR3 nucleotide sequence: TGTGCCAGCAGAGGGGGACTAGCGGGAGGGCCGCTGTACTTC.

V and J are TRBV29-1 and TRBJ2-1, with D hard to call. The CDR3 is 13 amino acids. V gave up 2 bases and J gave up 6 bases, with 11 bases separating them. CDR1 SQVTM and CDR2 ANQGSEA come from the germline V gene. The DNA for the CDR3 is TGCAGCGTTGAAAGTAGGCCTTCCAATGAGCAGTTCTTC. Translated, it gives CSVESRPSNEQFF.

V gene TRBV6-5 combines with J gene TRBJ1-2; D is unresolved. CDR1 and CDR2 from the germline V gene are MNHEY and SVGAGI. This CDR3 comprises 13 residues. V was clipped by 2 bases and J by 0 bases, with 4 bases between them. The CDR3 protein is CASSYGTNYGYTF. CDR3 in DNA: TGTGCCAGCAGTTACGGTACTAACTATGGCTACACCTTC.

This sequence joins TRBV18 and TRBJ2-5, with D possibly being TRBD2 (6 bases). This CDR3 has 13 amino acids. The ends were cut back, 4 bases at V and 4 bases at J, with 10 bases in the middle. The V gene's germline CDR1 is KGHSH and CDR2 LQKENI. DNA for the CDR3: TGTGCCAGCTCACTGGGACTCCGAGAGACCCAGTACTTC. Its protein product is CASSLGLRETQYF.

This clone was recorded once. The chain uses TRBV6-5 and TRBJ1-1, with D maybe TRBD1 (5 bases). Germline CDR1 and CDR2: MNHEY and SVGAGI. The germline V and J ends were trimmed by 6 bases and 0 bases, with 8 bases remaining between them. This CDR3 is 13 amino acids long. This CDR3 reads CASRGDLNTEAFF. The CDR3 DNA follows: TGTGCCAGCAGGGGGGACCTGAACACTGAAGCTTTCTTT.

This clone has more than one count but fewer than ten. This likely traces to a read error, being one base from a far larger clone. Other DNA sequences of this sample code for an identical CDR3. The chain combines TRBV9 with TRBJ1-1, with unresolved D. Germline V lookup: CDR1 SGDLS, CDR2 YYNGEE. This CDR3 is 13 amino acids long. V gave up 0 bases and J gave up 4 bases, with 7 bases separating them. The CDR3: CASSVAWGTEAFF. CDR3 DNA: TGTGCCAGCAGCGTAGCATGGGGCACTGAAGCTTTCTTT.

The J gene is TRBJ2-7, the V gene TRBV10-3, with 12 bases identical to TRBD2. There are 13 residues in the CDR3. Germline trimming cut 10 bases from V and 3 bases from J; bases unmatched to any gene: 4. The germline gives CDR1 ENHRY, CDR2 SYGVKD. CDR3 amino acids: CATSGRASYEQYF. CDR3 bases: TGTGCCACTAGCGGGAGGGCCAGCTACGAGCAGTACTTC.

Details on this clone: Additional DNA sequences in this sample encode the identical CDR3. The V call is TRBV6-1, the J call TRBJ2-6, with D unclear. Trimming shortened V by 4 bases and J by 0 bases, and 7 bases separated the two germline ends. The V gene's germline CDR1 is MNHNS and CDR2 SASEGT. The CDR3 covers 15 residues. As DNA, the CDR3 is TGTGCCAGCAGTGGAGGAGTCTCTGGGGCCAACGTCCTGACTTTC. This encodes CASSGGVSGANVLTF.

This rearrangement joins TRBV16 to TRBJ1-1; possible D gene TRBD1, 5 bases. This CDR3 is built from 14 residues. V shed 4 bases and J shed 11 bases, with 20 bases lying between them. CDR1 and CDR2 (germline): KGHSY, FQNENV. DNA for the CDR3: TGTGCCAGCAGCCTCCTGGGGGACGGAGATGATGCTTTCTTT. It codes for CASSLLGDGDDAFF.

The chain employs TRBV29-1 and TRBJ1-1; D uncertain. Trimming left V 4 bases short and J 5 bases short, with 14 bases between. Germline values: CDR1 SQVTM, CDR2 ANQGSEA. The CDR3 sequence is 13 residues long. The CDR3 coding sequence is TGCAGCGTTGTGTTCATGAGGTCTACTGAAGCTTTCTTT. Translating gives CSVVFMRSTEAFF.

The chain is built from TRBV10-3 and TRBJ2-1; TRBD1 agrees at 8 bases. The CDR3 has 12 residues. Trimming removed 11 bases from V and 4 bases from J; junction bases left unmatched: 4. Germline loops: CDR1 ENHRY, CDR2 SYGVKD. The CDR3 protein is CALRDRYNEQFF. Here the CDR3 DNA reads TGTGCCCTCCGGGACAGGTACAATGAGCAGTTCTTC.

This clone occurred a few times. Additional DNA sequences in this sample encode the identical CDR3. The chain couples TRBV4-1 to TRBJ1-5; D call uncertain. Germline V gene data show CDR1 as MGHRA and CDR2 as YSYEKL. This CDR3 has 14 amino acids. V shed 0 bases and J shed 4 bases, with 7 bases lying between them. The CDR3 is CASSQDEGNQPQHF. In DNA, the CDR3 is TGCGCCAGCAGCCAAGACGAGGGTAATCAGCCCCAGCATTTT.